This T cell receptor (beta chain) was recovered during a study of blood T cells in healthy people across ages. This clonotype was seen a few times. The antigen is undetermined. Points from the study as a whole: Nothing was known about donor CMV status, and this possibly confounded expanded clonotype changes.

Trimming stripped 4 bases from V and 0 bases from J, with 8 bases between. CDR1 and CDR2 from the germline V gene are SGHRS and YFSETQ. The CDR3 is made up of 15 amino acids. Using a J-beta primer mix together with a sample-barcoded 5' primer, a second PCR was run for about 6 to 11 cycles. TCRdb re-called the 5' RACE reads through MiXCR, storing one row per CDR3 protein. The data contain some 1 million distinct CDR3 sequences, under 45% of them singletons. V is TRBV5-1 and J is TRBJ2-6, with no clear D. The receptor's source is an older woman in good health. The sequenced sample consisted of blood. The CDR3 loop is CASSPVGSGANVLTF. CDR3 DNA sequence: TGCGCCAGCAGCCCCGTAGGCTCTGGGGCCAACGTCCTGACTTTC.